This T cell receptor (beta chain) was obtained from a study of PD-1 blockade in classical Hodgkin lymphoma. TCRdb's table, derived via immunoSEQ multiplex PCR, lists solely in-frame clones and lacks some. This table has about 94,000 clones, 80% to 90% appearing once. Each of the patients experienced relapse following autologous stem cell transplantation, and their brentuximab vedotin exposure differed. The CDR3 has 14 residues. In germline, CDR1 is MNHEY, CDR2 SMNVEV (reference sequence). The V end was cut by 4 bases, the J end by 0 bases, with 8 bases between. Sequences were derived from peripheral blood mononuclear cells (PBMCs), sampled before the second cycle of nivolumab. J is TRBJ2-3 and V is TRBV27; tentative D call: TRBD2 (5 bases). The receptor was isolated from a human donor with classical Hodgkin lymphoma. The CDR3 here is CASSYLASTDTQYF. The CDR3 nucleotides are TGTGCCAGCAGTTACCTAGCTAGCACAGATACGCAGTATTTT.